This section outlines one T cell receptor beta chain sequence together with its context. Its antigen remains unknown. The V gene lost 5 bases and the J gene lost 2 bases, with 10 bases spanning the gap. Germline CDR1 is LNHDA and CDR2 is SQIVND (reference sequence). This CDR3 region has 14 residues. The PCR ran on 60 Vbeta and 13 Jbeta primers. Only in-frame clones appear in the TCRdb table, and some are missing; sequencing was by immunoSEQ multiplex PCR. The sample has 85,000 to 90,000 clones, around 84% seen once. The data stem from a study of cytomegalovirus exposure and HLA in healthy donors. The overall study: As an earlier analysis found, 150 million to 200 million T cells yielded about 120 million unique TCR beta sequences.

Study-wide results and caveats: In vitro data verified a few CMV-associated chains as specific for CMV antigens. An ancestry cluster, one associated with Asian ancestry, reportedly showed fewer N-insertions than the approximately 650-donor mean in a later analysis. Presence/absence results assume similar sequencing depth per donor, which may not hold.

The V and J genes are TRBV19 and TRBJ1-3; TRBD1 might be the D (5 bases). The sample comprised PBMCs. The source is a man in his forties in good health and CMV-seropositive. CDR3 amino acids: CASSGGTAGNTIYF. DNA for the CDR3: TGTGCCAGTAGTGGGGGGACCGCTGGAAACACCATATATTTT.